Listed below are T cell receptor beta chains from one sample, sequenced in a study of T cell changes during pregnancy in multiple sclerosis. Profiling relied on immunoSEQ multiplex PCR, and the TCRdb table lists in-frame clones only, not all of them. Here the sample spans roughly 110,000 clones, under 95% being singletons. The sample was peripheral blood, taken after pregnancy. The receptors originated from a female donor with multiple sclerosis, enrolled in a pregnancy study. Each CDR3 is given with its conserved first and last residue. D genes are given only for firm matches. Clone size is shown for a subset of rows, as once, few, many or a class of expanded clone.

size,V,J,D,DNA,CDR3
-,TRBV9,TRBJ2-7,-,TGTGCCAGCAGCGTAGGAGCGGGCGAGCAGTACTTC,CASSVGAGEQYF
-,TRBV5-3,TRBJ2-5,TRBD2,TGTGCCAGAAGCCCAACTAGCGGAGATTGCCTGGGGGAGACCCAGTACTTC,CARSPTSGDCLGETQYF
-,TRBV27,TRBJ1-1,-,TGTGCCAGCAGTCTGACAGGTCGGAACACTGAAGCTTTCTTT,CASSLTGRNTEAFF
-,TRBV21-1,TRBJ2-6,-,TGTGCCAGCCAGGAGGGAGTCTCTGGGGCCAACGTCCTGACTTTC,CASQEGVSGANVLTF
-,TRBV5-1,TRBJ1-1,TRBD1,TGCGCCAGCAGCCGAGACAGGGAAATACGTGAAGCTTTCTTT,CASSRDREIREAFF
-,TRBV30,TRBJ2-5,-,TGTGCCTGGGGAGGTGGGACCCAGTACTTC,CAWGGGTQYF
-,TRBV13,TRBJ2-3,TRBD1,TGTGCCAGCAGCCAAAGGACAGGGGGGGTTGATACGCAGTATTTT,CASSQRTGGVDTQYF
-,TRBV27,TRBJ2-7,TRBD1,TGTGCCAGCAGTCAGGACAGGGCAACCTACGAGCAGTACTTC,CASSQDRATYEQYF
-,TRBV11-2,TRBJ1-2,TRBD1,TGTGCCAGCAGCTTAGATGGGGGGACAGGGATTTTTTATGGCTACACCTTC,CASSLDGGTGIFYGYTF
-,TRBV6-1,TRBJ1-5,-,TGTGCCAGCAGTGAAGCGCACAGAGACAATCAGCCCCAGCATTTT,CASSEAHRDNQPQHF
-,TRBV5-4,TRBJ2-5,TRBD1,TGTGCCAGCAGCGGCCGGGACAGGGAAAGAGAGACCCAGTACTTC,CASSGRDRERETQYF
-,TRBV5-4,TRBJ2-3,-,TGTGCCAGCAGCTTTTCGGTCATTGGAGATACGCAGTATTTT,CASSFSVIGDTQYF
-,TRBV5-5,TRBJ1-2,-,TGTGCCAGCAGCTTGGTGTCAGGGAATAACTATGGCTACACCTTC,CASSLVSGNNYGYTF
-,TRBV6-5,TRBJ1-4,-,TGTGCCAGCAGTTACTCCGGGGTAATTAATGAAAAACTGTTTTTT,CASSYSGVINEKLFF
once,TRBV5-1,TRBJ1-5,-,TGCGCCAGCAGCTTGGAAGGGGGGGTTCAGCCCCAGCATTTT,CASSLEGGVQPQHF
-,TRBV5-4,TRBJ1-2,-,TGTGCCAGCAGCTTGGGGGTCCTAGGCCTGGTAGGCTACACCTTC,CASSLGVLGLVGYTF